This T cell receptor (beta chain) derives from a study of graft-versus-host responses after intestinal transplantation. Background on the study: Multivisceral, liver-intestinal, or isolated intestinal transplants were given to recipients.

The CDR3 covers 13 residues. The germline V gene encodes CDR1 MNHEY and CDR2 SVGAGI. V was clipped by 6 bases and J by 5 bases, with 12 bases between them. Method: immunoSEQ multiplex PCR; TCRdb's copy keeps in-frame clones and lacks some. The repertoire includes roughly 17,000 clones, roughly 82% of them detected once, and about 5.5% sits in the top ten. Processing was applied to graft tissue in order to liberate intraepithelial and lamina propria lymphocytes. This clone has only a few counts. The antigen is not known. Broader study findings: Among recipient marrow samples, GvH clones were found; some appeared first in ileum or blood. Early after transplant, HvG declines were associated with peak levels of circulating GvH clones.

This receptor was taken from a human patient who received an intestinal transplant, so some T cells may come from the graft donor. The J gene is TRBJ2-3, the V gene TRBV6-5, with D maybe TRBD2 (6 bases). Sequences were derived from ileum tissue, sampled 17 days after transplant. CDR3 coding DNA: TGTGCCAGCAGGGATAGCGGCCGAGATACGCAGTATTTT. It translates to CASRDSGRDTQYF.